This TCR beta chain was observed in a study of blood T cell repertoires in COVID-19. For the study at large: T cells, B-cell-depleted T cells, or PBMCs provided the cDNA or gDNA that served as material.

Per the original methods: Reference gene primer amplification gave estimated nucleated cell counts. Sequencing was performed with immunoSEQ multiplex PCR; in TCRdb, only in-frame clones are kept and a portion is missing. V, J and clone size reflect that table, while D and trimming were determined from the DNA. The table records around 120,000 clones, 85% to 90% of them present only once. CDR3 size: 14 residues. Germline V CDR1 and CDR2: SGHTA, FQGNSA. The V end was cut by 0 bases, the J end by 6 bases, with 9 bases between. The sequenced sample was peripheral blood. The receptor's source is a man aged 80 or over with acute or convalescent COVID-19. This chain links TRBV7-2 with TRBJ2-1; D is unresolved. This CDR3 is CASSLAVYSNEQFF. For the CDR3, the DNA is TGTGCCAGCAGCTTAGCGGTATACAGCAATGAGCAGTTCTTC.